Listed below are T cell receptor beta chains from one sample, sequenced in a study of post-analysis software for immune sequencing data. TCRdb ran MiXCR on the PCR reads and lists one entry per CDR3 protein. This sample has fewer than 850,000 distinct CDR3 sequences, with 25% to 30% found just once. The sample consisted of blood. Receptors originate from a girl under 18 with multiple sclerosis. Each CDR3 is given without its conserved first and last residue. The order of the fields is V gene, J gene, CDR3 protein.

v_gene: TRBV20-1; j_gene: TRBJ1-1; CDR3aa: SSRTGRTEAF
v_gene: TRBV7-9; j_gene: TRBJ2-5; CDR3aa: ASTPQGAGETQY
v_gene: TRBV4-3; j_gene: TRBJ2-3; CDR3aa: ASSQQPNRGPTDTQY
v_gene: TRBV2; j_gene: TRBJ1-5; CDR3aa: ASSERTGRDQPQH
v_gene: TRBV29-1; j_gene: TRBJ2-2; CDR3aa: SVMPSNTGELF
v_gene: TRBV5-6; j_gene: TRBJ2-3; CDR3aa: ASSLAVGTQY
v_gene: TRBV27; j_gene: TRBJ1-6; CDR3aa: ASSSGSSYNSPLH
v_gene: TRBV7-2; j_gene: TRBJ2-1; CDR3aa: ASSLRDRASNEQF
v_gene: TRBV27; j_gene: TRBJ2-1; CDR3aa: ASRKRAHSYNEQF
v_gene: TRBV20-1; j_gene: TRBJ2-5; CDR3aa: SARDPRELGQY
v_gene: TRBV21-1; j_gene: NA; CDR3aa: ASSKARTDMTYEQY
v_gene: TRBV6-1; j_gene: TRBJ1-2; CDR3aa: ASSERAVYTGYT
v_gene: TRBV2; j_gene: TRBJ1-5; CDR3aa: ASSVGRQGTSNQPQH
v_gene: TRBV20-1; j_gene: TRBJ2-3; CDR3aa: SARVGTSEGY
v_gene: TRBV10-3; j_gene: TRBJ2-2; CDR3aa: AISEPGLARLTGELF
v_gene: TRBV5-1; j_gene: TRBJ2-5; CDR3aa: ASSPLGDGETQY
v_gene: TRBV7-2; j_gene: TRBJ2-1; CDR3aa: ASSLELRGRF
v_gene: TRBV7-2; j_gene: NA; CDR3aa: ASSLVFFGTAKGETQY
v_gene: TRBV4-1; j_gene: TRBJ1-2; CDR3aa: ASSQGDSTAYGYT
v_gene: TRBV7-9; j_gene: TRBJ2-7; CDR3aa: ASSHPTSGEQY
v_gene: TRBV6-6; j_gene: TRBJ1-2; CDR3aa: ASSYKDTGNYGYT
v_gene: TRBV7-9; j_gene: TRBJ2-5; CDR3aa: ASSGDRAYQETQY
v_gene: TRBV7-2; j_gene: TRBJ2-5; CDR3aa: ASSLETFVETQY
v_gene: TRBV29-1; j_gene: TRBJ1-1; CDR3aa: SVGPTDISNTEAF
v_gene: TRBV29-1; j_gene: TRBJ1-2; CDR3aa: SVRVDPAYGYT
v_gene: TRBV5-1; j_gene: TRBJ2-3; CDR3aa: ASRHLAEYTDTQY
v_gene: TRBV29-1; j_gene: TRBJ2-5; CDR3aa: SVGETGFGETQY
v_gene: TRBV7-2; j_gene: TRBJ2-3; CDR3aa: ASSPLSDTQY
v_gene: TRBV6-5; j_gene: TRBJ1-1; CDR3aa: ASSYSGVPQSPAF
v_gene: TRBV9; j_gene: TRBJ1-5; CDR3aa: ANSVAGKGQPQH
v_gene: TRBV7-9; j_gene: TRBJ2-4; CDR3aa: ASSLAGWVDIQY
v_gene: TRBV10-2; j_gene: TRBJ2-5; CDR3aa: ASNMDRALGQETQY
v_gene: TRBV5-1; j_gene: TRBJ2-2; CDR3aa: ASSFTSVRTGELF
v_gene: TRBV7-9; j_gene: TRBJ1-1; CDR3aa: ASSPGDSTEAF
v_gene: TRBV5-1; j_gene: TRBJ1-2; CDR3aa: ASSLYYREGYT
v_gene: TRBV7-8; j_gene: TRBJ1-1; CDR3aa: ASSLGTVGAEAF
v_gene: TRBV28; j_gene: TRBJ2-1; CDR3aa: ASSSPGDGRLAERYNEQF